This TCR beta chain was identified during a study of PD-L1 blockade in urothelial cancer. Overall study context: Samples came from 3 weeks, at the second dose, and 6 weeks into treatment. Counts from blood samples showed a median of about 150,000 T cells.

The CDR3 runs to 16 residues. Per germline, CDR1 SGHTA and CDR2 FQGNSA. The V gene lost 5 bases and the J gene lost 1 base, with 17 bases spanning the gap. The repertoire was sequenced with immunoSEQ multiplex PCR; TCRdb's copy has only in-frame clones and lacks some. The table lists some 97,000 clones, about nine tenths of them singletons. Specimen: PBMCs, collected around atezolizumab (anti-PD-L1) treatment. The chain couples TRBV7-2 to TRBJ1-1; maybe TRBD1 (6 bases). The clonotype comes from a woman older than 75 with urothelial cancer. The DNA of the CDR3 is TGTGCCAGCAGCCGCCGTACAGGGAGGGGGAACACTGAAGCTTTCTTT. As protein: CASSRRTGRGNTEAFF.